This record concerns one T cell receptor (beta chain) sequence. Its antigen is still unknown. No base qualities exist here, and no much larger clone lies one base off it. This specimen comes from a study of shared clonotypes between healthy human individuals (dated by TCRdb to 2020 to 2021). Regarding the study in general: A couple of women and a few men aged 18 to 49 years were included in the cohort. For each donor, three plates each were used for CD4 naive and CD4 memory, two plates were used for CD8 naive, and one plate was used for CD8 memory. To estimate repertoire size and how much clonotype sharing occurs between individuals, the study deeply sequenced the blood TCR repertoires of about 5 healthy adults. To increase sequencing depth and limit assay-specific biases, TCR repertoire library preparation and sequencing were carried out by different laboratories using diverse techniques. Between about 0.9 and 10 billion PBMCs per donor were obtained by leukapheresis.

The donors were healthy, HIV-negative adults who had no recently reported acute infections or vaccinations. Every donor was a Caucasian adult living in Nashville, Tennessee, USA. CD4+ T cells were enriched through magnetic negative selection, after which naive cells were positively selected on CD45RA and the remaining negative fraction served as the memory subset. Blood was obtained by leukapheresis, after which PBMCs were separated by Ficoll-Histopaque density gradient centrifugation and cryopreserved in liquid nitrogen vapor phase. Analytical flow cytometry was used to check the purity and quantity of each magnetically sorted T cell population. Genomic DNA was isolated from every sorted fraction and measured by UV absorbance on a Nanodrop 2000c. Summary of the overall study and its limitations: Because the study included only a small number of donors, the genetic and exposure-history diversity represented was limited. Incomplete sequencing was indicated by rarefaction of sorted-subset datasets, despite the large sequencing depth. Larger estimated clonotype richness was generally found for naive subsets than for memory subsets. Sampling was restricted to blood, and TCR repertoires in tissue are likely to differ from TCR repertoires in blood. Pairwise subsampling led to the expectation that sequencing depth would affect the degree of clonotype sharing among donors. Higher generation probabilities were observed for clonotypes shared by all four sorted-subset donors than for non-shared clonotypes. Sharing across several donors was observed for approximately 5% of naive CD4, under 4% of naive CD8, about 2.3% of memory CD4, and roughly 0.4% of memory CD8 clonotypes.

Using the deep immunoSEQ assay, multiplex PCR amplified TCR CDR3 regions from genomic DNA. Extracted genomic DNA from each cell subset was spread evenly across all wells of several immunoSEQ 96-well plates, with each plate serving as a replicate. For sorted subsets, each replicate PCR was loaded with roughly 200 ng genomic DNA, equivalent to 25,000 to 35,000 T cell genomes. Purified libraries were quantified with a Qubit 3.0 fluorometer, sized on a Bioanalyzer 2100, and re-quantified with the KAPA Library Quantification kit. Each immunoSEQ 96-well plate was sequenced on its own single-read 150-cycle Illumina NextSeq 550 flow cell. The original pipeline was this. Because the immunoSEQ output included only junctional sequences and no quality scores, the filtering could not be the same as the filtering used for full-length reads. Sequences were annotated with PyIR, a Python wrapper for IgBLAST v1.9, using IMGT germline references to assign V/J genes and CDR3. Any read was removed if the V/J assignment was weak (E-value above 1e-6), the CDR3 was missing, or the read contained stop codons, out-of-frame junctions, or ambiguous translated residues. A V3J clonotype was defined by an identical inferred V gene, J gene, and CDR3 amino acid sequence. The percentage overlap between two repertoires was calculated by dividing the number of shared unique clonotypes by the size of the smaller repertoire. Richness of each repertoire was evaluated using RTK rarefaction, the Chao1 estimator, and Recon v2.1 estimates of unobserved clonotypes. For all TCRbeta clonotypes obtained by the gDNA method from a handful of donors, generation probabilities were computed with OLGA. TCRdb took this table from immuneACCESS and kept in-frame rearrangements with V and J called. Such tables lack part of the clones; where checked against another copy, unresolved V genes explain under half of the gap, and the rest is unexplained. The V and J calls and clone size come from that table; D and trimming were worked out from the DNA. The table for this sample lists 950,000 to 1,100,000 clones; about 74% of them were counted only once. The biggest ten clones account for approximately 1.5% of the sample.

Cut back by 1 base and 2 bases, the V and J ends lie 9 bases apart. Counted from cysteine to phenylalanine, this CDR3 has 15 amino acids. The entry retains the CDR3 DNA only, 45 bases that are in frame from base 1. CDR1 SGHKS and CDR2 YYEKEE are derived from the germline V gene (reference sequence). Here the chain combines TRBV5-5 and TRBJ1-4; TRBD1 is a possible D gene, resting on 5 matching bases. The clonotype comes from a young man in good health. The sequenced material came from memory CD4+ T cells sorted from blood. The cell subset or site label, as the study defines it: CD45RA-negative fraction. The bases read TGTGCCAGCAGCTTGATTTCAGGGACTAATGAAAAACTGTTTTTT. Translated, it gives CASSLISGTNEKLFF.